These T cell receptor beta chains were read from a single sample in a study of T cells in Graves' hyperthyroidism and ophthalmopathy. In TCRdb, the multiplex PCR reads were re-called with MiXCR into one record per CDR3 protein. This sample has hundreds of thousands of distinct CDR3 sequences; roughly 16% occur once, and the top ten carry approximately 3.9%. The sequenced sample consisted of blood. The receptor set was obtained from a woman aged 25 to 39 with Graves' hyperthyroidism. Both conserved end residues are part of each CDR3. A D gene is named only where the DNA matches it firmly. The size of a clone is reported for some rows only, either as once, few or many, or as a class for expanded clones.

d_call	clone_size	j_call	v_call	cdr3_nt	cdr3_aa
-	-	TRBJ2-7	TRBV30	TGTGCCTGGAGTGTAAGGGAGTCAGGCATAGTCTACGAGCAGTACTTC	CAWSVRESGIVYEQYF
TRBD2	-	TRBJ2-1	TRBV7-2	TGTGCCAGCAGCCGTTTACTAGCGACTCGCAATGAGCAGTTCTTC	CASSRLLATRNEQFF
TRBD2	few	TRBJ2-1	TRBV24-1	TGTGCCACCAGTGATAGGAGGGGACTAGCGGGAGGGCCTAGGAATGAGCAGTTCTTC	CATSDRRGLAGGPRNEQFF
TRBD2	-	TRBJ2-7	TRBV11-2	TGCGCCAGCAGCCAGGGAGGGGCCGCCTACGAGCAGTACTTC	CASSQGGAAYEQYF
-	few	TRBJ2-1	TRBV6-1	TGTGCCAGCAGTTTCTTACGGACGACAGCGGAGGGGGATGAGCAGTTCTTC	CASSFLRTTAEGDEQFF
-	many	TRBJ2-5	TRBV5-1	TGCGCCAGCAGCATCTTAGATGGACCGGGCCGGGAGACCCAGTACTTC	CASSILDGPGRETQYF
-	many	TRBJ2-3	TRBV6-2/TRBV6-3	TGTGCCAGCACCGAATACAACACAGATACGCAGTATTTT	CASTEYNTDTQYF
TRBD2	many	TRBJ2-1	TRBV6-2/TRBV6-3	TGTGCCAGCAGTTACTCGATTAGCGGGATGGGAACTGAGCAGTTCTTC	CASSYSISGMGTEQFF
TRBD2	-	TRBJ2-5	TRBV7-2	TGTGCCAGCAGCCAAACTAGCGGGATTACGGGGGAGACCCAGTACTTC	CASSQTSGITGETQYF
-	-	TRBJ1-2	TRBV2	TGTGCCAGCAGTGAATCGTTCGAGGTGGAATATGGCTACACCTTC	CASSESFEVEYGYTF
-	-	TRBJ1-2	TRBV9	TGTGCCAGCAGCGTAGAGCCCGGGGAGTATGGCTACACCTTC	CASSVEPGEYGYTF
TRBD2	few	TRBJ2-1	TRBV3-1	TGTGCCAGCAGCCCCTTAAGCGGGAGGGCCTACAATGAGCAGTTCTTC	CASSPLSGRAYNEQFF
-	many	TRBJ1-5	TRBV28	TGTGCCAGCAGTCCGAGGGGGGGATTTTATCAGCCCCAGCATTTT	CASSPRGGFYQPQHF
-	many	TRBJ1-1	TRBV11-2	TGTGCCAGCAGCGAGGGGATAAACACTGAAGCTTTCTTT	CASSEGINTEAFF
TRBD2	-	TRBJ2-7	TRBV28	TGTGCCAGCAGCTTCACTAGCGGGAGGGCCACTTACGAGCAGTACTTC	CASSFTSGRATYEQYF
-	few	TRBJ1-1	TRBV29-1	TGCAGCGTACCAATAGGGACGGAAGCTTTCTTT	CSVPIGTEAFF
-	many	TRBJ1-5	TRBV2	TGTGCCAGCAGTGTTGTAGCACAGCCCCAGCATTTT	CASSVVAQPQHF
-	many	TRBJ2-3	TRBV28	TGTGCCAGCAGACGCACAGGGGGGGGTACGCAGTATTTT	CASRRTGGGTQYF
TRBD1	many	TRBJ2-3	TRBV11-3	TGTGCCAGCAGCCCTTCAGAGTGGACAGGGGGCACGGATACGCAGTATTTT	CASSPSEWTGGTDTQYF
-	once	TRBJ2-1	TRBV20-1	TGCAGTGCCCCTATGCCGGACACAGCTTACAATGAGCAGTTCTTC	CSAPMPDTAYNEQFF
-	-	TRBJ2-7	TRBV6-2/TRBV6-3	TGTGCCAGCAGTTATTCTGGGCAGGGAGCCTACGAGCAGTACTTC	CASSYSGQGAYEQYF
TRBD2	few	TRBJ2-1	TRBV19	TGTGCCAGTAGTATAAAAGCGGGAGGCTACAATGAGCAGTTCTTC	CASSIKAGGYNEQFF
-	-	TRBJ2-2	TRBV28	TGTGCCAGCAGTTCCAAACAGGGAAACACCGGGGAGCTGTTTTTT	CASSSKQGNTGELFF
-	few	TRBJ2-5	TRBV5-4	TGTGCCAGCAGCTTGGGATTGTTGGCACAAGAGACCCAGTACTTC	CASSLGLLAQETQYF
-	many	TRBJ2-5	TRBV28	TGTGCCAGCAGTTTGCGGCAGGGAGAAGAGACCCAGTACTTC	CASSLRQGEETQYF
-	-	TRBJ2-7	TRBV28	TGTGCCAGCAGGCGCCACGAGCAGTACTTC	CASRRHEQYF
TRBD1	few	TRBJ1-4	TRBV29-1	TGCAGCGTGGGACAGTTTGACAAACTGTTTTTT	CSVGQFDKLFF
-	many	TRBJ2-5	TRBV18	TGTGCCAGCTCACCACCGAACCTCCAAGAGACCCAGTACTTC	CASSPPNLQETQYF
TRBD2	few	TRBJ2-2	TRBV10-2	TGCGCCAGCACGCAACTAGCGGGGCTCACCGGGGAGCTGTTTTTT	CASTQLAGLTGELFF
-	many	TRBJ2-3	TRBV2	TGTGCCAGCAGTGAAGAGGGGGCAGATACGCAGTATTTT	CASSEEGADTQYF
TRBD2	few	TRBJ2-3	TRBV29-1	TGCAGCGTCCAAACTAGCGGGGGCACAGATACGCAGTATTTT	CSVQTSGGTDTQYF